The 29 T cell receptor beta chains presented below share a single source sample, sequenced in a study of blood T cell repertoires in COVID-19. TCRdb's table, derived via immunoSEQ multiplex PCR, lists solely in-frame clones and lacks some. The repertoire includes more than 95,000 clones, over 80% of them detected once, and 15% sits in the top ten. Sequenced input: peripheral blood. The source is a man aged 50 to 60 with acute or convalescent COVID-19.

This clone was seen a handful of times. Other nucleotide sequences in the sample specify the same CDR3. The chain is built from TRBV11-3 and TRBJ2-1, with 12 bases matching TRBD2. The V and J ends lost 4 bases and 7 bases, in that order; junction bases with no gene match: 5. The CDR3 runs 15 residues. Germline loops: CDR1 SGHNT, CDR2 YENEEA. CDR3 protein: CASSSRLAGVNEQFF. For the CDR3, the DNA is TGTGCCAGCAGCTCAAGACTAGCGGGAGTAAATGAGCAGTTCTTC.

The V and J genes are TRBV10-1 and TRBJ2-1; D is possibly TRBD2 (6 bases). V lost 4 bases and J lost 4, with 14 bases in between. The CDR3 runs 15 residues. Germline-derived CDR1 and CDR2 are WNHNN and SYGVQD (reference sequence). The CDR3, as DNA: TGCGCCAGCAGTGGCCTAACGGGAGCTTACAATGAGCAGTTCTTC. Protein product: CASSGLTGAYNEQFF.

This rearrangement joins TRBV21-1 to TRBJ2-2; TRBD1 is the table's D call, not checked against the DNA. TRBV21-1 has pseudogene status. This CDR3 comprises 15 residues. In DNA, the CDR3 is TGTGCCAGCAGCAAAGCGGGGACAGGGTCCGGGGAGCTGTTTTTT. Translation gives CASSKAGTGSGELFF.

The chain employs TRBV3-1 (or the pseudogene TRBV3-2) and TRBJ1-1; the D is unclear. This CDR3 is 14 amino acids long. Looked up from germline, CDR1 is LGHDT and CDR2 is YNNKEL (reference sequence). V shed 1 base and J shed 3 bases, with 9 bases lying between them. CDR3: CASSQAGGDTEAFF. The DNA of the CDR3 is TGTGCCAGCAGCCAAGCGGGAGGAGACACTGAAGCTTTCTTT.

Here the CDR3 reads CASTPLSGTYNEQFF. The DNA of the CDR3 is TGTGCCAGCACTCCATTAAGCGGGACCTACAATGAGCAGTTCTTC. The chain is built from TRBV7-8 and TRBJ2-1, with 7 nucleotides matching TRBD2. The trim removed 7 bases at V and 2 bases at J, leaving 8 bases unmatched. Germline V gene lookup returns CDR1 SGHVS and CDR2 FQNEAQ. This CDR3 contains 15 residues.

This sequence joins TRBV5-1 and TRBJ2-2; 10 bases map to TRBD1. Unmatched junction bases numbered 6, after V lost 4 bases and J lost 6 bases. Germline CDR1 SGHRS, CDR2 YFSETQ. The CDR3 is 15 amino acids. The CDR3 DNA sequence: TGCGCCAGCAGCGGGGACAGGGGAGGCGCCGGGGAGCTGTTTTTT. Protein: CASSGDRGGAGELFF.

The CDR3 DNA sequence: TGTGCCAGCAGTTTGGCAGGGCAACCGAGAGATACGCAGTATTTT. Encoded protein: CASSLAGQPRDTQYF. This sequence joins TRBV28 and TRBJ2-3; maybe TRBD1 (5 bases). V gave up 3 bases and J gave up 5 bases, with 15 bases separating them. Germline values: CDR1 MDHEN, CDR2 SYDVKM. The CDR3 loop spans 15 amino acids.

The rearrangement uses TRBV10-3 and TRBJ1-2; perhaps TRBD1 as D (5 bases). V was trimmed by 0 bases and J by 5 bases, leaving 13 bases between them. This CDR3 comprises 15 residues. Looked up from germline, CDR1 is ENHRY and CDR2 is SYGVKD. In DNA, the CDR3 is TGTGCCATCAGTGAGTCGGCGGCCAAGGGGTATGGCTACACCTTC. It encodes CAISESAAKGYGYTF.

This rearrangement joins TRBV5-1 to TRBJ2-7, with 7 bases identical to TRBD2. The junction had 7 bases not matched to a gene; V was cut back by 5 bases and J by 2 bases. The length of the CDR3 is 14 residues. Germline values: CDR1 SGHRS, CDR2 YFSETQ. The CDR3 is CASSRSSGTYEQYF. CDR3 DNA: TGCGCCAGCAGTCGTTCTAGCGGAACCTACGAGCAGTACTTC.

The chain has TRBV5-5 and TRBJ2-1; maybe TRBD2 (6 bases). Trimming cost V 0 bases and J 7 bases, with 8 bases left between them. The CDR3 sequence is 13 residues long. Germline CDR1 and CDR2: SGHKS and YYEKEE (reference sequence). The CDR3 here is CASSLGGRNEQFF. CDR3 coding DNA: TGTGCCAGCAGCTTGGGAGGGAGGAATGAGCAGTTCTTC.

V is TRBV21-1 and J is TRBJ2-1; the table assigns TRBD1, which was not confirmed against the DNA. TRBV21-1 is described as a pseudogene. This CDR3 spans 17 amino acids. CDR3 sequence: CASSKVSQGQSLDEQFF. The CDR3, as DNA: TGTGCCAGCAGCAAAGTTTCCCAGGGTCAGTCTTTGGATGAGCAGTTCTTC.

V and J are TRBV6-6 and TRBJ2-2; D ambiguous. The CDR3 totals 14 residues. Germline CDR1 is MNHNY and CDR2 is SVGAGI (reference sequence). V lost 5 bases and J 4 bases, leaving 11 bases between the germline ends. CDR3 DNA: TGTGCCAGCAGTAACAGTTTAAGCACCGGGGAGCTGTTTTTT. Translated, it gives CASSNSLSTGELFF.

The rearrangement uses TRBV9 and TRBJ2-2; D call uncertain. The CDR3 is 16 amino acids. Trimming shortened V by 0 bases and J by 1 base, and 10 bases separated the two germline ends. CDR1 and CDR2 from the germline V gene are SGDLS and YYNGEE. CDR3 protein: CASSVGVFLNTGELFF. In nucleotides, the CDR3 is TGTGCCAGCAGCGTAGGAGTGTTCCTGAACACCGGGGAGCTGTTTTTT.

V usage is TRBV15 and J usage is TRBJ1-2; TRBD1 aligns across 7 bases. Trimming took 0 bases from V and 4 from J; bases not matched to a gene: 5. The CDR3 sequence is 15 residues long. Germline values: CDR1 LNHNV, CDR2 YYDKDF (reference sequence). CDR3 amino acids: CATSRDQDRIYGYTF. The CDR3 DNA reads as TGTGCCACCAGCAGAGATCAGGACAGGATCTATGGCTACACCTTC.

The V and J genes are TRBV2 and TRBJ1-6, with a possible D match to TRBD1 (5 bases). Germline V lookup: CDR1 SNHLY, CDR2 FYNNEI. This CDR3 has 16 amino acids. The V gene lost 3 bases and the J gene lost 3 bases, with 12 bases spanning the gap. The CDR3 bases are TGTGCCAGCAGTGACTCCCATCAGGGCTATAATTCACCCCTCCACTTT. This sequence encodes CASSDSHQGYNSPLHF.

V is TRBV30 and J is TRBJ1-2; TRBD1 aligns across 8 bases. The CDR3 is 14 amino acids. With V trimmed by 3 bases and J by 6 bases, 9 bases remained unmatched. Germline loops: CDR1 GTSNPN, CDR2 SVGIG (reference sequence). The CDR3 reads CAWSHSTGVDGYTF. CDR3 in DNA: TGTGCCTGGAGCCACTCGACAGGGGTGGATGGCTACACCTTC.

The gene calls are TRBV7-9 and TRBJ2-4; 12 bases are a match to TRBD2. This CDR3 region has 17 residues. CDR1 SEHNR and CDR2 FQNEAQ come from the germline V gene (reference sequence). J lost 0 bases, V lost 5 bases, and 5 bases had no gene match. The CDR3 loop is CASSLKTSGRAKNIQYF. For the CDR3, the DNA is TGTGCCAGCAGCCTCAAGACTAGCGGGAGAGCCAAAAACATTCAGTACTTC.

V is TRBV2 and J is TRBJ1-5; tentatively, D is TRBD1 (5 bases). V was trimmed by 2 bases and J by 11 bases, leaving 16 bases between them. The CDR3 extends over 14 amino acids. The germline CDR1 and CDR2 sequences are SNHLY and FYNNEI. The CDR3 coding sequence is TGTGCCAGCAGTGAATCCAGGGTGTCAACGGCCCAGCATTTT. Its protein product is CASSESRVSTAQHF.

The chain combines TRBV28 with TRBJ2-7; no firm D call. The CDR3 is made up of 12 amino acids. V was clipped by 6 bases and J by 3 bases, with 9 bases between them. Germline lookup yields CDR1 MDHEN and CDR2 SYDVKM. CDR3 nucleotide sequence: TGTGCCAGCAGCTCCCAGATCTACGAGCAGTACTTC. This gives the protein CASSSQIYEQYF.

The gene calls are TRBV27 and TRBJ2-7; the D is unclear. CDR1 and CDR2 from the germline V gene are MNHEY and SMNVEV (reference sequence). This CDR3 spans 12 amino acids. V lost 4 bases and J 5 bases, leaving 9 bases between the germline ends. The CDR3 coding sequence is TGTGCCAGCAGTTCACTTACCGACGAGCAGTACTTC. This codes for CASSSLTDEQYF.

In nucleotides, the CDR3 is TGTGCCAGTAGTGGGGGACAGGGGGCGCGTGATACGCAGTATTTT. The encoded protein is CASSGGQGARDTQYF. This sequence joins TRBV19 and TRBJ2-3, with 12 nucleotides matching TRBD1. In germline, CDR1 is LNHDA, CDR2 SQIVND (reference sequence). The CDR3 extends over 15 amino acids. J lost 6 bases, V lost 5 bases, and 6 bases had no gene match.

J is TRBJ1-2 and V is TRBV4-2, with a weak D call TRBD1 (5 bases). The germline V gene encodes CDR1 LGHNA and CDR2 YNFKEQ. The CDR3 contains 14 residues. Trimming shortened V by 0 bases and J by 8 bases, and 13 bases separated the two germline ends. The CDR3 here is CASSQDKAGSGYTF. CDR3 DNA sequence: TGTGCCAGCAGCCAAGATAAGGCAGGGTCGGGCTACACCTTC.

This clone was seen more than once but under ten times. This chain's CDR3 is CASSPRLAGPGYEQYF. CDR3 in DNA: TGTGCCAGCAGCCCAAGACTAGCGGGACCTGGATACGAGCAGTACTTC. The rearrangement uses TRBV5-4 and TRBJ2-7, with 11 bases that match TRBD2. Germline V gene data show CDR1 as SGHNT and CDR2 as YYREEE (reference sequence). V lost 4 bases, J lost 4 bases, and 10 bases stayed unmatched. CDR3 length: 16 residues.

The V call is TRBV5-1, the J call TRBJ2-5; 8 bases line up with TRBD1. The CDR3 runs 16 residues. From germline, CDR1 is SGHRS and CDR2 YFSETQ. V shed 0 bases, J shed 4 bases, and the junction held 8 bases outside the gene matches. DNA for the CDR3: TGCGCCAGCAGCTTGGCAGGGGGCGCCGTTATAGAGACCCAGTACTTC. It translates to CASSLAGGAVIETQYF.

The chain joins TRBV13 to TRBJ2-2; 7 nucleotides align to TRBD1. Germline V gene lookup returns CDR1 PRHDT and CDR2 FYEKMQ (reference sequence). V was clipped by 2 bases and J by 1 base; unmatched bases: 1. The CDR3 consists of 15 residues. CDR3 in DNA: TGTGCCAGCAGCTTAACAGGGGTGAACACCGGGGAGCTGTTTTTT. Its protein is CASSLTGVNTGELFF.

This clone appeared a single time. The chain combines TRBV5-4 with TRBJ1-2, with 8 bases matching TRBD1. CDR1 and CDR2 from the germline V gene are SGHNT and YYREEE (reference sequence). V lost 6 bases, J lost 7 bases, and 5 bases stayed unmatched. The length of the CDR3 is 12 residues. The CDR3 DNA sequence: TGTGCCAGCAACGGACAGGGAGGTGGCTACACCTTC. As protein: CASNGQGGGYTF.

The V and J genes are TRBV28 and TRBJ2-5, with 7 bases fitting TRBD1. The V segment lost 3 bases and the J segment 5 bases; nucleotides outside the gene matches: 15. The germline V gene encodes CDR1 MDHEN and CDR2 SYDVKM. There are 17 residues in the CDR3. The CDR3, as DNA: TGTGCCAGCAGTTTCGTACATACAGGGGTGGGGGAGGAGACCCAGTACTTC. Translation: CASSFVHTGVGEETQYF.

The chain is built from TRBV28 and TRBJ1-5; 8 bases match TRBD1. J was trimmed by 7 bases and V by 6 bases; bases with no gene match: 14. The CDR3 length is 16 residues. Germline values: CDR1 MDHEN, CDR2 SYDVKM. The CDR3 spells CASSPRLAGGRQPQHF. The CDR3 coding sequence is TGTGCCAGCAGCCCCAGGTTGGCAGGGGGCCGGCAGCCCCAGCATTTT. The variable domain in full, completed from reference TRBV28 and TRBJ1-5, reads DVKVTQSSRYLVKRTGEKVFLECVQDMDHENMFWYRQDPGLGLRLIYFSYDVKMKEKGDIPEGYSVSREKKERFSLILESASTNQTSMYLCASSPRLAGGRQPQHFGDGTRLSIL.

The chain has TRBV7-9 and TRBJ1-1, with a possible D match to TRBD1 (5 bases). V was trimmed by 5 bases and J by 7 bases, leaving 8 bases between them. The CDR3 has 11 amino acids. The V gene's germline CDR1 is SEHNR and CDR2 FQNEAQ (reference sequence). The CDR3, as DNA: TGTGCCAGCAGCAATAGGGGTGAAGCTTTCTTT. Translating it yields CASSNRGEAFF.